The TCR beta chain described here comes from a study of shared clonotypes between healthy human individuals. TCRdb keeps only in-frame clones here, not all; method: immunoSEQ multiplex PCR. The table shows some 2.4 million clones, with approximately 94% occurring only once. The CDR3 runs to 14 residues. Trimming cost V 3 bases and J 1 base, with 9 bases left between them. Germline V lookup: CDR1 KGHSH, CDR2 LQKENI. As regards this clone: Within the sample, other DNA sequences also encode this same CDR3.

The chain joins TRBV18 to TRBJ1-1, with unresolved D. The sample comprised naive CD4+ T cells from PBMCs. As to subset: CD45RA+ positively selected. The TCR originated in a man between 18 and 29 years old in good health. Some clones in this sample may be carry-over from other donors' samples. CDR3 amino acids: CASSPRTGNTEAFF. The CDR3 DNA reads as TGTGCCAGCTCACCGCGGACTGGGAACACTGAAGCTTTCTTT.